A selection of T cell receptor beta chains follows, all from one sample in a study of blood T cell repertoires in COVID-19. TCRdb's table, derived via immunoSEQ multiplex PCR, lists solely in-frame clones and lacks some. Among roughly 520,000 clones listed, roughly 90% were seen once. The specimen was PBMCs or T cells enriched from blood (not recorded which). The source is a woman aged 40 to 50 who had recovered from COVID-19. Both conserved end residues are part of each CDR3. D genes are given only for firm matches. A clone size is listed for some rows: how often the clone was seen (once, few, many), or a class if it is expanded.

j_gene | d_gene | v_gene | abundance | CDR3nt | CDR3aa
TRBJ2-3 | - | TRBV27 | - | TGTGCCAGCAGTTCCTACTACCTTCCGCAGTATTTT | CASSSYYLPQYF
TRBJ2-7 | - | TRBV7-2 | - | TGTGCCAGCAGCTTAGCGCAGGGGCCCTACGAGCAGTACTTC | CASSLAQGPYEQYF
TRBJ2-3 | TRBD2 | TRBV7-2 | - | TGTGCCAGCAGCTTGGGGGGGACGGTAATAACAGATACGCAGTATTTT | CASSLGGTVITDTQYF
TRBJ1-5 | - | TRBV7-8 | - | TGTGCCAGCAGCTTAAGGGACACCTATCAGCCCCAGCATTTT | CASSLRDTYQPQHF
TRBJ1-6 | TRBD1 | TRBV18 | - | TGTGCCAGCTCACCAGGGGACAGAAATAATTCACCCCTCCACTTT | CASSPGDRNNSPLHF
TRBJ2-5 | - | TRBV18 | - | TGTGCCAGCTCACCAGAGCAGGGGTCGAGGGAGACCCAGTACTTC | CASSPEQGSRETQYF
TRBJ2-3 | - | TRBV24-1 | - | TGTGCCACCAGTGATCGAACAGAGCCTACTAGCACAGATACGCAGTATTTT | CATSDRTEPTSTDTQYF
TRBJ2-7 | - | TRBV14 | - | TGTGCCAGCAGCCAGATGGGGCGCGACGAGCAGTACTTC | CASSQMGRDEQYF
TRBJ2-2 | TRBD2 | TRBV7-2 | - | TGTGCCAGCAGCTTAAGGGTGTTACTAGCGGGAACGAACACCGGGGAGCTGTTTTTT | CASSLRVLLAGTNTGELFF
TRBJ2-1 | - | TRBV18 | - | TGTGCCAGCTCACCAAATAGGGGGAATGAGCAGTTCTTC | CASSPNRGNEQFF
TRBJ1-2 | - | TRBV5-5 | - | TGTGCCAGCAGCCCCGGGGGGGGAACTAACTATGGCTACACCTTC | CASSPGGGTNYGYTF
TRBJ2-2 | - | TRBV6-5 | - | TGTGCCAGCAGTCTAGCTGAACCCAACACCGGGGAGCTGTTTTTT | CASSLAEPNTGELFF
TRBJ1-1 | - | TRBV7-9 | - | TGTGCCAGCAGCCCGCTGGCCGGGTTGGACACTGAAGCTTTCTTT | CASSPLAGLDTEAFF
TRBJ2-7 | TRBD1 | TRBV27 | - | TGTGCCAGCAGTCCAGGACAGGGAGTCTACGAGCAGTACTTC | CASSPGQGVYEQYF
TRBJ2-7 | - | TRBV13 | - | TGTGCCAGCAGCTTAAGGAGCTACGAGCAGTACTTC | CASSLRSYEQYF
TRBJ1-6 | TRBD1 | TRBV19 | - | TGTGCCAGTAGTATCACAGGGGAGGATTCACCCCTCCACTTT | CASSITGEDSPLHF
TRBJ1-6 | - | TRBV3-1/TRBV3-2 | once | TGTGCCAGCAGCCAAGTCAGCGAGAATTCACCCCTCCACTTT | CASSQVSENSPLHF
TRBJ2-3 | TRBD2 | TRBV24-1 | once | TGTGCCACCTCGGGACTAGCGGCCCTGGGAGATACGCAGTATTTT | CATSGLAALGDTQYF
TRBJ1-3 | TRBD1 | TRBV19 | - | TGTGCCAGTAGTTTGCCGACAGGGTATGGAAACACCATATATTTT | CASSLPTGYGNTIYF
TRBJ2-7 | TRBD1 | TRBV27 | - | TGTGCCAGCAGCTCATACGGACAGGGGAAGGACTACGAGCAGTACTTC | CASSSYGQGKDYEQYF
TRBJ2-7 | - | TRBV27 | - | TGTGCCAGCAGTTTGAATCCGGCAGGGCGGGAGCAGTACTTC | CASSLNPAGREQYF
TRBJ2-1 | TRBD2 | TRBV29-1 | - | TGCAGCGGGACGACTAGCGGCGTCTCCTACAATGAGCAGTTCTTC | CSGTTSGVSYNEQFF
TRBJ1-1 | - | TRBV6-5 | - | TGTGCCAGCAGTTACCCGGGACGGGGGGGCACTGAAGCTTTCTTT | CASSYPGRGGTEAFF
TRBJ2-1 | TRBD2 | TRBV9 | - | TGTGCCAGCAGCGCCGGGACTAGCGGGAGGGCAGGGGAGCAGTTCTTC | CASSAGTSGRAGEQFF
TRBJ2-3 | - | TRBV10-3 | - | TGTGCCATCAGCGGGGACACAGATACGCAGTATTTT | CAISGDTDTQYF
TRBJ1-5 | - | TRBV4-1 | - | TGCGCCAGCAGCCAAGATTTTAATAGCAATCAGCCCCAGCATTTT | CASSQDFNSNQPQHF
TRBJ2-5 | TRBD1 | TRBV3-1/TRBV3-2 | - | TGTGCCAGCAGCCGCCCCGTCGGGACAGGGGTTGCAGAGACCCAGTACTTC | CASSRPVGTGVAETQYF
TRBJ2-7 | - | TRBV27 | - | TGTGCCAGCAGTTGGAATAGCTTAAACGAGCAGTACTTC | CASSWNSLNEQYF
TRBJ2-1 | TRBD2 | TRBV5-1 | - | TGCGCCAGCAGCTTGGTGAGCCTAGCGGGAGATAGGAATGAGCAGTTCTTC | CASSLVSLAGDRNEQFF
TRBJ2-1 | - | TRBV12-3/TRBV12-4 | - | TGTGCCAGCACCCAAGGGGGGGGCGAGCAGTTCTTC | CASTQGGGEQFF
TRBJ2-5 | - | TRBV27 | - | TGTGCCAGCAGTTTACCCCCGGGGACCCAGTACTTC | CASSLPPGTQYF
TRBJ1-4 | - | TRBV5-6 | - | TGTGCCAGCAGCTTCTACACGGGATCTTATGAAAAACTGTTTTTT | CASSFYTGSYEKLFF
TRBJ2-2 | - | TRBV5-1 | once | TGCGCCAGCAGCCGCGGGAATTCCTACACCGGGGAGCTGTTTTTT | CASSRGNSYTGELFF
TRBJ1-1 | - | TRBV11-2 | - | TGTGCCAGCAGCCCCTATAGTGGGGAGTTGGACACTGAAGCTTTCTTT | CASSPYSGELDTEAFF
TRBJ1-2 | - | TRBV2 | - | TGTGCCAGCAGTGCAGGGGAGTACGATGGCTACACCTTC | CASSAGEYDGYTF
TRBJ1-3 | - | TRBV5-1 | - | TGCGCCAGCAGCTTAGACAGATTCTCTGGAAACACCATATATTTT | CASSLDRFSGNTIYF
TRBJ1-5 | - | TRBV5-5 | - | TGTGCCAGCAGTTCCACATACAATCAGCCCCAGCATTTT | CASSSTYNQPQHF
TRBJ2-1 | - | TRBV4-2 | - | TGTGCCAGCAGCTATACTAGCTCCTACAATGAGCAGTTCTTC | CASSYTSSYNEQFF
TRBJ2-3 | TRBD2 | TRBV11-3 | - | TGTGCCAGCAGCACCATAGAGCGGGAGTTCACAGATACGCAGTATTTT | CASSTIEREFTDTQYF
TRBJ1-5 | TRBD1 | TRBV7-2 | - | TGTGCCAGCAGCTCGAACAGGGGAGGACAGCCCCAGCATTTT | CASSSNRGGQPQHF
TRBJ1-2 | - | TRBV12-3/TRBV12-4 | - | TGTGCCAGCAGGCTATGGGGGGATAATGGCTACACCTTC | CASRLWGDNGYTF
TRBJ1-6 | TRBD1 | TRBV19 | - | TGTGCCAGTGGCGACCCGGGACAGGGATCGAATTCACCCCTCCACTTT | CASGDPGQGSNSPLHF
TRBJ1-1 | - | TRBV5-6 | - | TGTGCCAGCAGAGGAGGGGAGACTGAAGCTTTCTTT | CASRGGETEAFF
TRBJ1-5 | - | TRBV2 | - | TGTGCCAGCACCCCCCAGCGGGGGTACGATCAGCCCCAGCATTTT | CASTPQRGYDQPQHF
TRBJ2-7 | - | TRBV7-2 | - | TGTGCCAGCAGCTTAGCGCTGTCCGGGAGCGAGCAGTACTTC | CASSLALSGSEQYF
TRBJ1-2 | - | TRBV5-4 | - | TGTGCCAGCAGCGAAGCTCGCAGGGCCACTATGTATGGCTACACCTTC | CASSEARRATMYGYTF
TRBJ2-5 | - | TRBV5-1 | - | TGCGCCAGCAGCCCAGGGAATTTGCAAGAGACCCAGTACTTC | CASSPGNLQETQYF
TRBJ2-1 | - | TRBV2 | - | TGTGCCAGCGGGGGGTGGATTACCACGGAATCAAACGATGAGCAGTTCTTC | CASGGWITTESNDEQFF
TRBJ2-7 | - | TRBV4-1 | - | TGCGCCAGCAGCCGCGAAGTCCGCTACGAGCAGTACTTC | CASSREVRYEQYF